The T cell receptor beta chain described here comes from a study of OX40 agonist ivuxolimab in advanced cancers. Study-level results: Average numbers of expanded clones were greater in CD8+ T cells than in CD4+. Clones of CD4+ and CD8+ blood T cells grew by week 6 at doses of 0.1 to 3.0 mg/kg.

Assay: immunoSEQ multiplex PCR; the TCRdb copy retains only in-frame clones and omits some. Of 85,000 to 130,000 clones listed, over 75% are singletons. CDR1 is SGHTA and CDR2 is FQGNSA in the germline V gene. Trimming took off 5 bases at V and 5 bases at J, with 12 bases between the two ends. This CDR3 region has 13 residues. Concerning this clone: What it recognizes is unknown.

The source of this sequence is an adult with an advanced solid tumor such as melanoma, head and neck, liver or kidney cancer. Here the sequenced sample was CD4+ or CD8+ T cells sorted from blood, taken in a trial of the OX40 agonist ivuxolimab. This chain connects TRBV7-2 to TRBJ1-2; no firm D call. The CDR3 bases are TGTGCCAGCAGCCCCCAGAAAGAATATGGCTACACCTTC. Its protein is CASSPQKEYGYTF.